The rows below give T cell receptor beta chains drawn from one sample of a study of regulatory T cells in long-lasting Graves disease. TCRdb recomputed calls from the multiplex PCR reads with MiXCR, one row per CDR3 protein. Among 500,000 to 700,000 distinct CDR3 sequences listed, about 30% were seen once. The sample consisted of peripheral blood mononuclear cells (PBMCs), taken when the disease was refractory, from a patient treated with antithyroid drugs. The receptors come from a female donor with Graves disease. CDR3s leave out the opening cysteine and the closing phenylalanine or tryptophan.

v_gene | CDR3aa
TRBV6-1 | ASSKGLAGGNEQY
TRBV14 | ASSPGTGVNYGYT
TRBV12-3/TRBV12-4 | ASSTRTKEQY
TRBV9 | ASSAFGGPAGYT
TRBV3-1 | ASSPGLAGANEQF
TRBV15 | ATSRGLAGDTDTQY
TRBV2 | ASSEAEQETQY
TRBV5-1 | ASTPGQGMETQY
TRBV12-3/TRBV12-4 | ASSLPRTVEKY
TRBV27 | ASKPGHLNTEAF
TRBV6-1 | ASKVRGPTLLCIQY